A single sample is the source of the 27 T cell receptor beta chains below, sequenced in a study of CD8 T cells in ankylosing spondylitis. TCRdb re-derived calls from the 5' RACE reads in MiXCR, one entry per CDR3 protein. Of some 270,000 distinct CDR3 sequences in the sample, approximately 20% were seen once. The sequencing sample was made of blood, either unsorted or a sorted T cell fraction (not recorded which). All receptors come from a male donor with ankylosing spondylitis or in good health (not recorded which).

The rearrangement links TRBV10-1 to TRBJ2-5, with D perhaps assigned TRBD1 or TRBD2 (5 bases each). CDR1 and CDR2 (germline): WNHNN, SYGVQD (reference sequence). This CDR3 has 12 residues. The V end was cut by 7 bases, the J end by 3 bases, with 9 bases between. The DNA for the CDR3 is TGCGCCAGCACCCGGGGCGAAGAGACCCAGTACTTC. Translated: CASTRGEETQYF.

This clonotype showed up many times. Germline and junction disagree at one end, which may indicate a read error. The chain employs TRBV5-1 and TRBJ2-7; D not resolved. This CDR3 contains 12 residues. Germline CDR1 is SGHRS and CDR2 is YFSETQ. This chain's CDR3 is CASSLSSYEQYF. CDR3 nucleotides: TGTGCCAGCAGCCTAAGCTCCTACGAGCAGTACTTC.

Remarks on this clonotype: This may arise from a read error, as a much more abundant clone is one base away. V usage is TRBV20-1 and J usage is TRBJ2-7; possibly TRBD1 for D (5 bases). This CDR3 spans 14 amino acids. V was shortened by 6 bases and J by 3 bases, with 18 bases between the two germline ends. Germline loops: CDR1 DFQATT, CDR2 SNEGSKA (reference sequence). Written as DNA, the CDR3 is TGCAGTGCGAGTACAGGCTTGAGTCACTACGAGCAGTACTTC. It yields the protein CSASTGLSHYEQYF.

This clonotype showed up many times. V gene TRBV4-1 combines with J gene TRBJ2-5; 7 nucleotides line up with TRBD1. V lost 4 bases to trimming and J lost 4 bases; unmatched junction nucleotides: 6. The CDR3 runs 14 residues. The germline gives CDR1 MGHRA, CDR2 YSYEKL. The DNA of the CDR3 is TGCGCCAGCAGCCCGGGACAGCTATTAGAGACCCAGTACTTC. Residues: CASSPGQLLETQYF.

The V and J genes are TRBV29-1 and TRBJ2-7; 12 bases are shared with TRBD2. Germline assignment: CDR1 SQVTM and CDR2 ANQGSEA. The CDR3 totals 17 residues. Unmatched junction bases numbered 15, after V lost 4 bases and J lost 5 bases. CDR3 nucleotides: TGCAGCGTTGTTTGGACGGACTCACTAGCGGGAGGAAACGAGCAGTACTTC. As protein: CSVVWTDSLAGGNEQYF.

This clonotype was seen a handful of times. The chain couples TRBV3-1 to TRBJ2-5, with a weak D call TRBD1 (7 bases). CDR1 is LGHDT, CDR2 YNNKEL, per germline (reference sequence). The CDR3 contains 16 residues. The germline V and J ends were trimmed by 1 base and 2 bases, with 14 bases remaining between them. CDR3 loop: CASSQVGGQLQETQYF. CDR3 DNA sequence: TGTGCCAGCAGCCAAGTCGGGGGACAGTTACAAGAGACCCAGTACTTC.

This clonotype has only a few counts. The chain employs TRBV4-1 and TRBJ2-3, with a possible D match to TRBD2 (6 bases). Deletions cut 1 base from V and 3 bases from J, with 14 bases between. CDR3 length: 16 residues. Germline CDR1 and CDR2: MGHRA and YSYEKL. DNA for the CDR3: TGCGCCAGCAGCCAAGTTCTAGCGAGTTCGACAGATACGCAGTATTTT. This sequence encodes CASSQVLASSTDTQYF.

The chain links TRBV12-3 or TRBV12-4 to TRBJ2-1; D remains ambiguous. Trimming removed 5 bases from V and 3 bases from J, with 8 bases in between. The CDR3 totals 13 residues. The DNA for the CDR3 is TGTGCCAGCAGTATTGTCGTCTACAATGAGCAGTTCTTC. This gives the protein CASSIVVYNEQFF.

The rearrangement joins TRBV6-1 to TRBJ2-1, with D hard to call. This CDR3 has 13 amino acids. V was cut by 6 bases and J by 6 bases, with 12 bases left in between. CDR1 MNHNS and CDR2 SASEGT come from the germline V gene. CDR3 amino acids: CASRGSLTNEQFF. In nucleotides, the CDR3 is TGTGCCAGCAGGGGCTCTTTAACCAATGAGCAGTTCTTC.

A few counts support this clonotype. This chain connects TRBV14 to TRBJ2-5, with D tentatively TRBD2 (6 bases). With 1 base removed from V and 3 bases from J, the gap between germline ends came to 15 bases. This CDR3 is built from 16 residues. CDR1 is SGHDN, CDR2 FVKESK, per germline. In DNA, the CDR3 is TGTGCCAGCAGCCAAGGATTGAGACTAGAAGAAGAGACCCAGTACTTC. Translating it yields CASSQGLRLEEETQYF.

This clonotype was detected only a few times. The chain combines TRBV20-1 with TRBJ2-1; TRBD1 is a possible D gene (6 bases). The CDR3 has 17 amino acids. V lost 3 bases to trimming and J lost 5 bases, with 23 bases between them. Germline V gives CDR1 DFQATT, CDR2 SNEGSKA (reference sequence). For the CDR3, the DNA is TGCAGTGCTAGCCGCCCGGACAGCCCTCTCCTTGACAATGAGCAGTTCTTC. Its protein is CSASRPDSPLLDNEQFF.

Only a few counts were recorded for this clonotype. The gene calls are TRBV6-5 and TRBJ2-7, with D perhaps TRBD1 (6 bases). V was trimmed by 2 bases and J by 7 bases, leaving 15 bases between them. From germline, CDR1 is MNHEY and CDR2 SVGAGI. This CDR3 is built from 14 residues. The CDR3 protein is CASSYPGHPREQYF. Written as DNA, the CDR3 is TGTGCCAGCAGTTACCCGGGACACCCCAGGGAGCAGTACTTC.

In its sample, this clonotype was seen a few times. The rearrangement uses TRBV5-6 and TRBJ2-7; TRBD2 matches at 7 bases. This CDR3 spans 16 amino acids. The V and J ends lost 0 bases and 4 bases, in that order; junction bases with no gene match: 10. Per the germline V gene, CDR1 is SGHDT and CDR2 is YYEEEE. DNA for the CDR3: TGTGCCAGCAGCTTGGCCGCCGGACTAGTCTTTTACGAGCAGTACTTC. Protein sequence: CASSLAAGLVFYEQYF.

In this sample, this clonotype turned up a few times. The J gene is TRBJ2-1, the V gene TRBV29-1; 7 bases match TRBD1. This CDR3 region has 15 residues. CDR1 and CDR2 (germline): SQVTM, ANQGSEA. V shed 2 bases, J shed 1 base, and the junction held 5 bases outside the gene matches. CDR3: CSVEQQGRSYNEQFF. Written as DNA, the CDR3 is TGCAGCGTTGAACAACAGGGGCGTTCCTACAATGAGCAGTTCTTC.

This clonotype was found a few times. This chain links TRBV4-1 with TRBJ1-5; D remains unclear. CDR1 and CDR2 (germline): MGHRA, YSYEKL. V dropped 0 bases and J dropped 1 base, with 10 bases sitting between them. CDR3 length: 16 residues. The CDR3, as DNA: TGCGCCAGCAGCCAAGAAGACACTATGAGCAATCAGCCCCAGCATTTT. Translated: CASSQEDTMSNQPQHF.

In its sample, this clonotype was seen a few times. This chain uses TRBV3-1 with TRBJ2-7; D is undetermined. V dropped 2 bases and J dropped 4 bases, with 12 bases sitting between them. Germline lookup yields CDR1 LGHDT and CDR2 YNNKEL (reference sequence). The CDR3 has 14 amino acids. In DNA form, the CDR3 reads TGTGCCAGCAGCCAATCGACTTTTGGGTACGAGCAGTACTTC. Translated: CASSQSTFGYEQYF.

The J gene is TRBJ1-5, the V gene TRBV7-2; maybe TRBD1 (6 bases). Per germline, CDR1 SGHTA and CDR2 FQGNSA. The CDR3 consists of 14 residues. Trimming left V 6 bases short and J 6 bases short, with 15 bases between. In nucleotides, the CDR3 is TGTGCCAGCAGACCGATAAAACAGGGTCAGCCCCAGCATTTT. Translation: CASRPIKQGQPQHF.

This clonotype was observed a handful of times. This chain uses TRBV7-2 with TRBJ2-5; 9 nucleotides match TRBD1. Germline V gene sequence: CDR1 SGHTA, CDR2 FQGNSA. The V gene end was trimmed by 5 bases and the J gene end by 5 bases; junction bases not matched to a gene: 6. The CDR3 totals 14 residues. The CDR3 spells CASSPTGGGETQYF. Written as DNA, the CDR3 is TGTGCCAGCAGCCCCACAGGGGGCGGGGAGACCCAGTACTTC.

This clonotype has only a few counts. V usage is TRBV18 and J usage is TRBJ2-3; TRBD1 agrees at 11 bases. After removal of 0 bases from V and 0 bases from J, the junction contained 8 bases not matched to a gene. Germline loops: CDR1 KGHSH, CDR2 LQKENI. The CDR3 has 19 amino acids. CDR3 in amino acids: CASSPPRTGGQHSTDTQYF. For the CDR3, the DNA is TGTGCCAGCTCACCACCGAGGACAGGGGGCCAGCACAGCACAGATACGCAGTATTTT.

The V gene is TRBV29-1, the J gene TRBJ2-7; 10 bases fit TRBD2. CDR1 is SQVTM, CDR2 ANQGSEA, per germline. This CDR3 has 15 amino acids. Trimming took 4 bases from V and 2 from J; bases not matched to a gene: 8. The CDR3 DNA is TGCAGCGTTGTCGGGACTAGCGTTTCCGCCTACGAGCAGTACTTC. Encoded protein: CSVVGTSVSAYEQYF.

The sample holds a few counts of this clonotype. J is TRBJ2-7 and V is TRBV5-1; D is unresolved. Germline CDR1 and CDR2: SGHRS and YFSETQ. Trimming took off 4 bases at V and 0 bases at J, with 11 bases between the two ends. CDR3 size: 14 residues. This CDR3 reads CASSPGGNSYEQYF. Written as DNA, the CDR3 is TGCGCCAGCAGCCCCGGCGGCAACTCCTACGAGCAGTACTTC.

This chain connects TRBV5-1 to TRBJ2-7, with D hard to call. CDR1 SGHRS and CDR2 YFSETQ come from the germline V gene. CDR3 length: 15 residues. The ends were cut back, 0 bases at V and 3 bases at J, with 13 bases in the middle. Here the CDR3 reads CASSLVEAHLYEQYF. In nucleotides, the CDR3 is TGCGCCAGCAGCTTGGTCGAGGCGCACCTCTACGAGCAGTACTTC.

CDR3 loop: CASSSLMGRGGTEAFF. CDR3 coding DNA: TGTGCCAGCAGTTCTTTGATGGGCAGGGGTGGCACTGAAGCTTTCTTT. The V and J genes are TRBV6-5 and TRBJ1-1; tentative D call: TRBD1 (6 bases). Between the trimmed V and J ends, which lost 4 bases and 4 bases, there was a span of 19 bases. Germline loops: CDR1 MNHEY, CDR2 SVGAGI. The CDR3 runs 16 residues.

V gene TRBV12-3 or TRBV12-4 combines with J gene TRBJ2-3; unclear D gene. V was cut by 7 bases and J by 0 bases, with 14 bases left in between. This CDR3 is built from 15 residues. Here the CDR3 reads CASNTFRESTDTQYF. As DNA, the CDR3 is TGTGCCAGCAATACCTTTAGGGAAAGCACAGATACGCAGTATTTT.

This clonotype was counted many times. The rearrangement uses TRBV20-1 and TRBJ2-7, with D possibly being TRBD2 (6 bases). With 1 base removed from V and 0 bases from J, the gap between germline ends came to 7 bases. The germline CDR1 and CDR2 sequences are DFQATT and SNEGSKA (reference sequence). The CDR3 is 13 residues long. The CDR3 DNA sequence: TGCAGTGCTAGAGCGGGAGCCTCCTACGAGCAGTACTTC. Protein: CSARAGASYEQYF.

This clonotype was found a few times. The chain has TRBV4-2 and TRBJ2-1; 10 bases align to TRBD2. Unmatched junction bases numbered 8, after V lost 2 bases and J lost 7 bases. The CDR3 consists of 16 residues. Germline CDR1 is LGHNA and CDR2 is YNFKEQ. The CDR3 loop reads CASSQKSTSGINEQFF. The CDR3 bases are TGTGCCAGCAGCCAAAAGAGCACTAGCGGGATTAATGAGCAGTTCTTC.

The table lists this clonotype with a few counts. The J gene is TRBJ2-1, the V gene TRBV29-1, with unresolved D. The CDR3 length is 12 residues. Germline CDR1 SQVTM, CDR2 ANQGSEA. V dropped 1 base and J dropped 10 bases, with 11 bases sitting between them. The DNA of the CDR3 is TGCAGCGTTGAAGCCGGTCCGCGGGAGCAGTTCTTC. It encodes CSVEAGPREQFF.